This T cell receptor beta chain was profiled in a study of cytomegalovirus exposure and HLA in healthy donors. General observations from the study: It was 150 to 200 TCR beta chains that were listed as cytomegalovirus-associated.

With 60 Vbeta and 13 Jbeta primers, the PCR was carried out. Original data processing: A later analysis tallied 80 million to 100 million unique TCR beta chains, 9.5 million to 14 million of them shared. Some clones are missing from TCRdb's copy, which holds only in-frame ones; the method was immunoSEQ multiplex PCR. V and J calls and clone size follow that table, whereas D and trimming were derived from the DNA. The data show about 180,000 clones, 77% seen once. Remarks on this clone: Its antigen is unknown. At one of its ends the junction is not consistent with the germline gene, which may arise from a read error.

Sample: PBMCs. The source of this sequence is a man aged 18-30 years in good health and CMV-seronegative.

The CDR3 here is CSVEGLAGDTYNEQFF. The CDR3 DNA reads TGCAGCGTCGAAGGACTAGCGGGGGATACCTACAATGAGCAGTTCTTC. V gene TRBV29-1 combines with J gene TRBJ2-1; 13 nucleotides line up with TRBD2. Germline assignment: CDR1 SQVTM and CDR2 ANQGSEA. The CDR3 covers 16 residues.